This entry lists 27 T cell receptor beta chains sequenced from one sample in a study of blood T cell repertoires in COVID-19. Measured with immunoSEQ multiplex PCR; TCRdb has only the in-frame clones, and not every one. The sample comprises some 120,000 clones, over 75% of which are singletons, and about 18% rests with the top ten. The sample comprised peripheral blood. The receptors stem from a man under 40 with COVID-19, enrolled during active disease.

The chain has TRBV4-1 and TRBJ2-3; TRBD1 is a possible D gene (6 bases). The CDR3 is made up of 16 amino acids. V was cut by 1 base and J by 0 bases, with 11 bases left in between. From germline, CDR1 is MGHRA and CDR2 YSYEKL. CDR3 in DNA: TGCGCCAGCAGCCAAGTATCAGGGGCTAGCACAGATACGCAGTATTTT. This sequence encodes CASSQVSGASTDTQYF.

The V call is TRBV11-3, the J call TRBJ2-1; 11 nucleotides agree with TRBD2. In germline, CDR1 is SGHNT, CDR2 YENEEA. This CDR3 spans 15 amino acids. Trimming removed 4 bases from V and 5 bases from J; junction bases left unmatched: 4. As DNA, the CDR3 is TGTGCCAGCAGCTCAAGGACTAGCGGGCACAATGAGCAGTTCTTC. This codes for CASSSRTSGHNEQFF. The variable domain in full, completed from reference TRBV11-3 and TRBJ2-1, reads EAGVVQSPRYKIIEKKQPVAFWCNPISGHNTLYWYLQNLGQGPELLIRYENEEAVDDSQLPKDRFSAERLKGVDSTLKIQPAELGDSAVYLCASSSRTSGHNEQFFGPGTRLTVL.

V gene TRBV5-1 combines with J gene TRBJ1-1, with no clear D. Germline V gives CDR1 SGHRS, CDR2 YFSETQ. Trimming removed 1 base from V and 1 base from J, with 8 bases in between. CDR3 length equals 14 residues. The CDR3 is CASSLRQENTEAFF. The CDR3 DNA reads as TGCGCCAGCAGCTTGCGGCAGGAGAACACTGAAGCTTTCTTT.

CDR3 region: CASSRQTPGGSPLHF. The DNA of the CDR3 is TGTGCCAGCAGCCGACAGACCCCAGGGGGTTCACCCCTCCACTTT. The chain recombines TRBV5-5 with TRBJ1-6, with TRBD1 matching over 7 bases. Trimming removed 4 bases from V and 9 bases from J; junction bases left unmatched: 10. Germline values: CDR1 SGHKS, CDR2 YYEKEE (reference sequence). The CDR3 length is 15 residues.

This chain joins TRBV19 and TRBJ2-1; D perhaps matches TRBD2 (5 bases). The germline V gene has CDR1 LNHDA and CDR2 SQIVND (reference sequence). V lost 5 bases to trimming and J lost 3 bases, with 14 bases between them. CDR3 length: 15 amino acids. This CDR3 is CASSVEAGGYNEQFF. The CDR3 nucleotides read TGTGCCAGTAGTGTGGAGGCTGGCGGCTACAATGAGCAGTTCTTC.

The sample holds one count of this clone. The gene calls are TRBV6-6 and TRBJ2-3; 13 bases agree with TRBD2. The J segment lost 2 bases and the V segment lost 5 bases, leaving 7 bases of the junction unmatched. Looked up from germline, CDR1 is MNHNY and CDR2 is SVGAGI (reference sequence). The CDR3 totals 17 residues. CDR3 loop: CASSRKGLAGDTDTQYF. CDR3 in DNA: TGTGCCAGCAGTCGAAAAGGACTAGCGGGAGACACAGATACGCAGTATTTT.

This chain uses TRBV4-1 with TRBJ1-2, with 9 bases lining up with TRBD1. J gave up 4 bases and V 0 bases, and 3 bases lay outside the gene matches. This CDR3 spans 15 amino acids. Germline CDR1 and CDR2: MGHRA and YSYEKL. CDR3 in DNA: TGCGCCAGCAGCCAAGAGGGACAGGGAATCTATGGCTACACCTTC. This encodes CASSQEGQGIYGYTF.

The chain carries TRBV7-3 and TRBJ2-3; D not resolved. This CDR3 region has 11 residues. Germline assignment: CDR1 SGHTA and CDR2 FQGTGA. Trimming cost V 4 bases and J 5 bases, with 4 bases left between them. The CDR3 here is CASSYGDTQYF. As DNA, the CDR3 is TGTGCCAGCAGCTACGGAGATACGCAGTATTTT. Variable domain in full (rest from reference TRBV7-3 and TRBJ2-3): GAGVSQTPSNKVTEKGKYVELRCDPISGHTALYWYRQSLGQGPEFLIYFQGTGAADDSGLPNDRFFAVRPEGSVSTLKIQRTERGDSAVYLCASSYGDTQYFGPGTRLTVL.

About this clone itself: At one end the junction does not follow the germline gene, possibly because of a read error. The chain links TRBV29-1 to TRBJ1-3; 8 positions agree with TRBD1. In germline, CDR1 is SQVTM, CDR2 ANQGSEA. The CDR3 is 14 residues long. As DNA, the CDR3 is TGCAGCGTAGAAGGACAGGGCTCTGGAAACACCATATATTTT. Translating gives CSVEGQGSGNTIYF.

The gene calls are TRBV12-5 and TRBJ2-7; 11 positions agree with TRBD2. Germline values: CDR1 LGHNT, CDR2 FRNRAP. The V gene end was trimmed by 2 bases and the J gene end by 4 bases; junction bases not matched to a gene: 16. The CDR3 has 19 amino acids. DNA of the CDR3: TGTGCTAGTGGTTTGAGGGGGCCTACCGCCCTAGCGGGAGGATACGAGCAGTACTTC. Protein: CASGLRGPTALAGGYEQYF.

The chain carries TRBV2 and TRBJ2-1; 8 bases match TRBD2. This CDR3 has 15 residues. The V and J ends lost 4 bases and 7 bases, in that order; junction bases with no gene match: 9. Germline V lookup: CDR1 SNHLY, CDR2 FYNNEI. The CDR3 DNA sequence: TGTGCCAGCAGTGCCCCGGGGGGGCCCAATAATGAGCAGTTCTTC. This encodes CASSAPGGPNNEQFF.

The CDR3 reads CASSSEGQGFSGYTF. For the CDR3, the DNA is TGTGCCAGCAGTTCAGAGGGACAGGGATTTTCTGGCTACACCTTC. V usage is TRBV28 and J usage is TRBJ1-2; 9 positions agree with TRBD1. This CDR3 has 15 amino acids. V trimming: 4 bases; J trimming: 7 bases; junction bases outside the gene matches: 10. Germline V gene lookup returns CDR1 MDHEN and CDR2 SYDVKM.

This sequence joins TRBV6-1 and TRBJ2-1; 8 bases are shared with TRBD2. Trimming removed 4 bases from V and 5 bases from J; junction bases left unmatched: 13. The CDR3 loop spans 17 amino acids. The germline V gene encodes CDR1 MNHNS and CDR2 SASEGT. CDR3 residues: CASSGRGGALMNNEQFF. The CDR3 region has the DNA TGTGCCAGCAGTGGCCGGGGGGGGGCCCTGATGAACAATGAGCAGTTCTTC.

The rearrangement uses TRBV28 and TRBJ1-4; TRBD1 agrees at 7 bases. This CDR3 comprises 15 residues. CDR1 and CDR2 (germline): MDHEN, SYDVKM. V dropped 7 bases and J dropped 7; count of bases not matched to a gene: 12. CDR3: CASNTLKGAGEKLFF. Here the CDR3 DNA reads TGTGCCAGCAACACCCTTAAGGGGGCTGGTGAAAAACTGTTTTTT.

This sequence joins TRBV24-1 and TRBJ1-5; D remains ambiguous. Trimming pared 4 bases from V and 4 bases from J, leaving 4 bases between. Germline CDR1 KGHDR, CDR2 SFDVKD. There are 12 residues in the CDR3. CDR3 sequence: CATSDHNQPQHF. The CDR3 DNA sequence: TGTGCCACCAGTGACCATAATCAGCCCCAGCATTTT.

This rearrangement joins TRBV20-1 to TRBJ2-7, with D perhaps matching TRBD1 (5 bases). Germline assignment: CDR1 DFQATT and CDR2 SNEGSKA (reference sequence). The CDR3 consists of 10 residues. Trimming pared 5 bases from V and 13 bases from J, leaving 15 bases between. The CDR3 region is CSAGTGARYF. The CDR3 DNA reads as TGCAGTGCTGGAACAGGTGCAAGATACTTC.

A few counts support this clone. The V and J genes are TRBV10-3 and TRBJ1-5, with a possible D match to TRBD1 (6 bases). Trimming shortened V by 5 bases and J by 0 bases, and 11 bases separated the two germline ends. This CDR3 spans 15 amino acids. Germline CDR1 is ENHRY and CDR2 is SYGVKD. The CDR3 DNA is TGTGCCATCAGTATAACAGGGAGTAGCAATCAGCCCCAGCATTTT. It codes for CAISITGSSNQPQHF.

The chain links TRBV6-5 to TRBJ2-6, with D perhaps matching TRBD2 (6 bases). The CDR3 runs to 15 residues. Germline CDR1 and CDR2: MNHEY and SVGAGI. Trimming took 9 bases from V and 2 from J, leaving 14 bases between them. CDR3 in amino acids: CASHPRLAGANVLTF. CDR3 sequence (DNA): TGTGCCAGTCATCCCCGACTAGCTGGGGCCAACGTCCTGACTTTC.

The V call is TRBV4-1, the J call TRBJ1-3; D unclear. This CDR3 has 16 amino acids. V was trimmed by 0 bases and J by 2 bases, leaving 11 bases between them. Germline V gene lookup returns CDR1 MGHRA and CDR2 YSYEKL. CDR3: CASSQDVLLPGNTIYF. The CDR3 DNA reads as TGCGCCAGCAGCCAAGATGTCCTTCTACCTGGAAACACCATATATTTT.

This clone was observed a single time. The CDR3 region is CASSQRLTSTDTQYF. CDR3 coding DNA: TGTGCCAGCAGTCAGCGGTTAACTAGCACAGATACGCAGTATTTT. The chain links TRBV11-1 to TRBJ2-3, with D tentatively TRBD2 (5 bases). Deletions cut 6 bases from V and 0 bases from J, with 13 bases between. The germline V gene encodes CDR1 SGHAT and CDR2 FQDESV (reference sequence). CDR3 length equals 15 residues.

The chain recombines TRBV11-2 with TRBJ2-1; TRBD2 matches 13 bases. The V gene's germline CDR1 is SGHAT and CDR2 FQNNGV. This CDR3 spans 15 amino acids. J lost 10 bases, V lost 5 bases, and 8 bases had no gene match. The CDR3 DNA is TGTGCCAGCAGCCCTACTAGCGGGGGGGCAAGGGAGCAGTTCTTC. This codes for CASSPTSGGAREQFF.

This clone was detected a few times. This chain connects TRBV7-9 to TRBJ1-1; no reliable D call. Germline CDR1 and CDR2: SEHNR and FQNEAQ (reference sequence). V lost 2 bases to trimming and J lost 1 base, with 8 bases between them. CDR3 length: 14 amino acids. The CDR3 loop is CASSLPVQNTEAFF. The CDR3 DNA reads TGTGCCAGCAGCTTACCGGTTCAGAACACTGAAGCTTTCTTT.

This clone was counted between two and nine times. The chain is built from TRBV10-3 and TRBJ2-7; 7 nucleotides line up with TRBD2. V lost 3 bases and J lost 5; bases outside the gene matches: 10. CDR3 length equals 15 residues. CDR1 is ENHRY and CDR2 is SYGVKD in the germline V gene. CDR3 protein: CAISESVQRGDEQYF. The CDR3 DNA reads TGTGCCATCAGTGAATCGGTCCAGCGGGGTGACGAGCAGTACTTC.

The genes are TRBV5-5 and TRBJ2-7; weak D call: TRBD2 (5 bases). The CDR3 contains 14 residues. Trimming pared 2 bases from V and 3 bases from J, leaving 12 bases between. Germline loops: CDR1 SGHKS, CDR2 YYEKEE (reference sequence). CDR3 nucleotides: TGTGCCAGCAGCTTCTCGGGGAAGAACTACGAGCAGTACTTC. Its protein is CASSFSGKNYEQYF.

V and J are TRBV19 and TRBJ1-3, with D uncertain. Germline values: CDR1 LNHDA, CDR2 SQIVND (reference sequence). V gave up 4 bases and J gave up 4 bases, with 5 bases separating them. The CDR3 is 12 amino acids. DNA for the CDR3: TGTGCCAGTAGTACTAACGGAAACACCATATATTTT. Protein: CASSTNGNTIYF.

The rearrangement uses TRBV5-1 and TRBJ1-5; 7 nucleotides align to TRBD1. The CDR3 extends over 14 amino acids. In germline, CDR1 is SGHRS, CDR2 YFSETQ. V lost 0 bases and J lost 5; bases outside the gene matches: 2. The CDR3 nucleotides read TGCGCCAGCAGCTTGGGCCAGGGGGATCAGCCCCAGCATTTT. It is translated as CASSLGQGDQPQHF.

This clone has a single count. The chain employs TRBV2 and TRBJ2-3, with D hard to call. V lost 6 bases and J 2 bases, leaving 6 bases between the germline ends. CDR3 length equals 12 residues. Looked up from germline, CDR1 is SNHLY and CDR2 is FYNNEI. DNA of the CDR3: TGTGCCAGCAGCAGGTACACAGATACGCAGTATTTT. Translating gives CASSRYTDTQYF.